One and the same sample provided the 3 T cell receptor beta chains below, sequenced in a study of blood T cell repertoires in COVID-19. Sequenced by immunoSEQ multiplex PCR; TCRdb stores in-frame clones only, minus some. The table has tens of thousands of clones, around 88% seen once. The specimen sequenced was peripheral blood. Source of these receptors: a human donor in a cohort sampled during active COVID-19.

This chain connects TRBV5-1 to TRBJ2-1; the match to TRBD2 covers 9 bases. CDR1 and CDR2 (germline): SGHRS, YFSETQ. The CDR3 is made up of 15 amino acids. The ends lost 4 bases at V and 2 bases at J; junction bases unmatched: 4. This CDR3 is CASSTIAGAYNEQFF. The CDR3 DNA sequence: TGCGCCAGCAGCACCATAGCGGGGGCCTACAATGAGCAGTTCTTC.

CDR3 amino acids: CASITQRGSEAFF. The CDR3 DNA follows: TGTGCCAGCATCACACAAAGGGGGTCTGAAGCTTTCTTT. V is TRBV28 and J is TRBJ1-1; weak D call: TRBD1 (6 bases). Trimming cost V 7 bases and J 6 bases, with 15 bases left between them. The CDR3 is 13 amino acids. Germline CDR1 reads MDHEN; CDR2 reads SYDVKM.

The V call is TRBV10-3, the J call TRBJ2-7; 7 bases match TRBD2. The CDR3 has 17 residues. Germline values: CDR1 ENHRY, CDR2 SYGVKD. Trimming took 3 bases from V and 9 from J; bases not matched to a gene: 20. Here the CDR3 reads CAISDPLRTSWKVGQYF. CDR3 bases: TGTGCCATCAGTGACCCACTACGGACTAGTTGGAAGGTGGGGCAGTACTTC.